The next 24 T cell receptor beta chains were all read from a single sample in a study of blood T cell repertoires in COVID-19. Data came from immunoSEQ multiplex PCR; TCRdb stores just in-frame clones and leaves some out. Among about 120,000 clones, roughly 90% were seen once, and the ten largest hold roughly 4.8%. Sequencing was done on a sample of peripheral blood. The source of these receptors is a man aged 60 to 69 with COVID-19, enrolled during active disease.

The rearrangement uses TRBV4-2 and TRBJ1-1; D perhaps matches TRBD1 (6 bases). The V gene lost 4 bases and the J gene lost 3 bases, with 12 bases spanning the gap. The CDR3 is made up of 14 amino acids. CDR1 and CDR2 (germline): LGHNA, YNFKEQ. CDR3: CASSPEGVDTEAFF. CDR3 DNA: TGTGCCAGCAGCCCCGAGGGGGTAGACACTGAAGCTTTCTTT.

The chain is built from TRBV29-1 and TRBJ1-1, with D possibly matching TRBD1 (6 bases). V was clipped by 6 bases and J by 0 bases, with 14 bases between them. The CDR3 loop spans 14 amino acids. Germline V gene sequence: CDR1 SQVTM, CDR2 ANQGSEA. CDR3 nucleotide sequence: TGCAGCGTGTTGACCGGGACAATGAACACTGAAGCTTTCTTT. This gives the protein CSVLTGTMNTEAFF.

The chain uses TRBV9 and TRBJ1-2, with D unclear. This CDR3 spans 15 amino acids. The germline V gene encodes CDR1 SGDLS and CDR2 YYNGEE. V lost 2 bases, J lost 0 bases, and 11 bases lay in between. The CDR3 here is CASSVRDWSNYGYTF. DNA of the CDR3: TGTGCCAGCAGCGTTAGAGACTGGTCTAACTATGGCTACACCTTC.

The V call is TRBV30, the J call TRBJ1-1, with 7 bases fitting TRBD1. The J segment lost 11 bases and the V segment lost 0 bases, leaving 6 bases of the junction unmatched. Germline CDR1 is GTSNPN and CDR2 is SVGIG (reference sequence). This CDR3 region has 12 residues. CDR3 in amino acids: CAWSVQDRAAFF. The CDR3 nucleotides are TGTGCCTGGAGTGTACAAGACAGGGCGGCTTTCTTT.

The chain carries TRBV19 and TRBJ2-5; TRBD1 aligns across 11 bases. The germline V gene encodes CDR1 LNHDA and CDR2 SQIVND (reference sequence). CDR3 length equals 15 residues. J gave up 7 bases and V 7 bases, and 11 bases lay outside the gene matches. The CDR3 sequence is CASTSTGQGGVTQYF. The CDR3 DNA reads as TGTGCCAGTACCTCGACGGGACAGGGGGGGGTGACCCAGTACTTC.

The V and J genes are TRBV10-2 and TRBJ2-5; D may be TRBD1 (6 bases). Trimming left V 6 bases short and J 2 bases short, with 19 bases between. This CDR3 region has 16 residues. Germline lookup yields CDR1 WSHSY and CDR2 SAAADI. This CDR3 reads CASRGPGTPSQETQYF. The CDR3 DNA is TGCGCCAGCAGGGGGCCGGGGACACCATCTCAAGAGACCCAGTACTTC.

The gene calls are TRBV7-9 and TRBJ1-4; tentatively, D is TRBD1 (6 bases). CDR3 length: 13 amino acids. Germline CDR1 SEHNR, CDR2 FQNEAQ (reference sequence). The germline V and J ends were trimmed by 3 bases and 14 bases, with 16 bases remaining between them. CDR3 in amino acids: CASSLVQGGSLFF. In DNA, the CDR3 is TGTGCCAGCAGCTTGGTACAGGGCGGGTCTCTGTTTTTT.

The DNA of the CDR3 is TGCGCCAGCACCCTAGGGGGTGGAAACACCATATATTTT. Encoded protein: CASTLGGGNTIYF. The chain has TRBV4-1 and TRBJ1-3; D possibly corresponds to TRBD1 (6 bases). The germline V and J ends were trimmed by 7 bases and 3 bases, with 10 bases remaining between them. The CDR3 runs 13 residues. Germline V lookup: CDR1 MGHRA, CDR2 YSYEKL.

The CDR3 DNA is TGTGCCAGCAGTTACGGGGGAGGTTTACAAGAGACCCAGTACTTC. Protein: CASSYGGGLQETQYF. The chain links TRBV6-5 to TRBJ2-5; TRBD2 is a possible D gene (6 bases). Germline assignment: CDR1 MNHEY and CDR2 SVGAGI. The CDR3 has 15 amino acids. V lost 2 bases and J 2 bases, leaving 12 bases between the germline ends.

The chain joins TRBV30 to TRBJ2-3; D perhaps matches TRBD2 (5 bases). This CDR3 is 14 amino acids long. V lost 2 bases and J 2 bases, leaving 11 bases between the germline ends. Germline assignment: CDR1 GTSNPN and CDR2 SVGIG (reference sequence). The CDR3 sequence: CAWSTAGLTDTQYF. The CDR3 nucleotides are TGTGCCTGGAGTACCGCGGGCCTCACAGATACGCAGTATTTT.

CDR3 DNA: TGTGCCAGCAGTTATAACAGAAATCAGCCCCAGCATTTT. Its translation is CASSYNRNQPQHF. This sequence joins TRBV6-5 and TRBJ1-5; D unclear. Germline V gene sequence: CDR1 MNHEY, CDR2 SVGAGI. The germline V and J ends were trimmed by 3 bases and 4 bases, with 7 bases remaining between them. The CDR3 length is 13 residues.

This sequence joins TRBV3-1 (or the pseudogene TRBV3-2) and TRBJ2-1; unclear D gene. The V gene's germline CDR1 is LGHDT and CDR2 YNNKEL (reference sequence). V lost 1 base and J 7 bases, leaving 5 bases between the germline ends. This CDR3 is built from 12 residues. The CDR3 coding sequence is TGTGCCAGCAGCCAAGTGGAGAATGAGCAGTTCTTC. Residues: CASSQVENEQFF.

The V and J genes are TRBV10-3 and TRBJ1-1; D is undetermined. The CDR3 loop spans 14 amino acids. V gave up 5 bases and J gave up 5 bases, with 15 bases separating them. Germline-derived CDR1 and CDR2 are ENHRY and SYGVKD. The CDR3 region has the DNA TGTGCCATCAGTCCAGGAGGGTGGGTGACTGAAGCTTTCTTT. Encoded protein: CAISPGGWVTEAFF.

This chain joins TRBV29-1 and TRBJ1-1; D unclear. The germline V and J ends were trimmed by 7 bases and 4 bases, with 13 bases remaining between them. The CDR3 length is 12 residues. From germline, CDR1 is SQVTM and CDR2 ANQGSEA. The CDR3 DNA follows: TGCAGCGCTGGACTCGGTGGCACTGAAGCTTTCTTT. Translation gives CSAGLGGTEAFF.

The V call is TRBV28, the J call TRBJ1-5; TRBD1 matches at 10 bases. V trimming: 6 bases; J trimming: 6 bases; junction bases outside the gene matches: 5. Germline V gene sequence: CDR1 MDHEN, CDR2 SYDVKM. This CDR3 is built from 14 residues. The CDR3 nucleotides read TGTGCCAGCAGGACAGGGGGCTACGGTCAGCCCCAGCATTTT. This gives the protein CASRTGGYGQPQHF.

Details on this clone: The identical CDR3 is also encoded by other nucleotide sequences in the sample. V and J are TRBV7-6 and TRBJ2-7; TRBD1 is a possible D gene (5 bases). CDR1 is SGHVS and CDR2 is FNYEAQ in the germline V gene. V was shortened by 5 bases and J by 1 base, with 21 bases between the two germline ends. This CDR3 contains 17 residues. For the CDR3, the DNA is TGTGCCAGCAGCCTAGGACATCAGAGTCAGGGATCCTACGAGCAGTACTTC. Residues: CASSLGHQSQGSYEQYF. The full variable domain, in which reference TRBV7-6 and TRBJ2-7 provide the parts outside the CDR3, is GAGVSQSPRYKVTKRGQDVALRCDPISGHVSLYWYRQALGQGPEFLTYFNYEAQQDKSGLPNDRFSAERPEGSISTLTIQRTEQRDSAMYRCASSLGHQSQGSYEQYFGPGTRLTVT.

Only one count was recorded for this clone. The chain links TRBV6-5 to TRBJ1-5; TRBD1 might be the D (5 bases). Germline values: CDR1 MNHEY, CDR2 SVGAGI. CDR3 size: 13 residues. Trimming took off 7 bases at V and 4 bases at J, with 11 bases between the two ends. CDR3 DNA: TGTGCCAGCACCGAGGAGGGGAATCAGCCCCAGCATTTT. As protein: CASTEEGNQPQHF.

V is TRBV3-1 (or the pseudogene TRBV3-2) and J is TRBJ2-7, with a tentative D call TRBD2 (5 bases). The CDR3 runs to 14 residues. Trimming took off 0 bases at V and 7 bases at J, with 13 bases between the two ends. Looked up from germline, CDR1 is LGHDT and CDR2 is YNNKEL (reference sequence). CDR3 DNA: TGTGCCAGCAGCCAAGATCTTAGCGTGGGTGAGCAGTACTTC. This sequence encodes CASSQDLSVGEQYF.

The genes are TRBV6-1 and TRBJ1-4; D remains unclear. CDR1 and CDR2 (germline): MNHNS, SASEGT. The V end was cut by 1 base, the J end by 3 bases, with 9 bases between. The CDR3 has 15 residues. In nucleotides, the CDR3 is TGTGCCAGCAGTGAAGGGATCGCGGCTAATGAAAAACTGTTTTTT. This encodes CASSEGIAANEKLFF.

V gene TRBV6-6 combines with J gene TRBJ1-2; D is possibly TRBD1 (5 bases). The CDR3 sequence is 17 residues long. Germline CDR1 is MNHNY and CDR2 is SVGAGI (reference sequence). The V and J ends lost 5 bases and 3 bases respectively, with 22 bases between them. CDR3 sequence: CASSRRDATDYHYGYTF. CDR3 nucleotides: TGTGCCAGCAGTCGAAGAGACGCGACAGATTATCACTATGGCTACACCTTC.

The chain has TRBV11-3 and TRBJ2-7; D may be TRBD2 (6 bases). The CDR3 extends over 14 amino acids. Germline V gene lookup returns CDR1 SGHNT and CDR2 YENEEA. Deletions cut 2 bases from V and 3 bases from J, with 11 bases between. CDR3 region: CASSLKGGRYEQYF. The CDR3 bases are TGTGCCAGCAGCTTAAAGGGAGGCCGCTACGAGCAGTACTTC.

This chain joins TRBV15 and TRBJ1-1; D is unclear. V dropped 0 bases and J dropped 0 bases, with 11 bases sitting between them. CDR1 and CDR2 from the germline V gene are LNHNV and YYDKDF (reference sequence). The CDR3 totals 16 residues. CDR3 coding DNA: TGTGCCACCAGCAGAGATTTTACAGTCATGAACACTGAAGCTTTCTTT. This encodes CATSRDFTVMNTEAFF.

The CDR3, as DNA: TGTGCCAGCAGCTTCGGGACAGTCTATGGCTACACCTTC. This codes for CASSFGTVYGYTF. The chain employs TRBV7-2 and TRBJ1-2; TRBD1 aligns across 7 bases. Germline V gene data show CDR1 as SGHTA and CDR2 as FQGNSA. With 3 bases clipped from V and 4 bases from J, the junction kept 2 bases outside the gene matches. The CDR3 consists of 13 residues.

The chain combines TRBV19 with TRBJ2-7, with 10 bases aligning to TRBD2. From germline, CDR1 is LNHDA and CDR2 SQIVND (reference sequence). The J segment lost 5 bases and the V segment lost 1 base, leaving 8 bases of the junction unmatched. This CDR3 contains 16 residues. CDR3 residues: CASSIGLAGDSHEQYF. CDR3 in DNA: TGTGCCAGTAGTATAGGGCTAGCGGGAGATTCTCACGAGCAGTACTTC.